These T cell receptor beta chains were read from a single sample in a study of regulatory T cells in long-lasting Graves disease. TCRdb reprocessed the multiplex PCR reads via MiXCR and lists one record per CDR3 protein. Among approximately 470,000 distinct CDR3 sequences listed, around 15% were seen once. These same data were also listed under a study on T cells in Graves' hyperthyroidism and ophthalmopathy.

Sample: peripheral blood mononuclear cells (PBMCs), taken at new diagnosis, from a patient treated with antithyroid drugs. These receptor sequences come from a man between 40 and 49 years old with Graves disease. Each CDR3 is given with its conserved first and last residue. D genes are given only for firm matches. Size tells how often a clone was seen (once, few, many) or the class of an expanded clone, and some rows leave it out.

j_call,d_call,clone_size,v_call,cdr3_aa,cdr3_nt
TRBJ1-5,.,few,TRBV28,CASGWAGNNQLQHF,TGTGCCAGCGGATGGGCGGGGAACAATCAGCTCCAGCATTTT
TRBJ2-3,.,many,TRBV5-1,CASSPRALDTQYF,TGCGCCAGCAGCCCGAGGGCCTTGGATACGCAGTATTTT
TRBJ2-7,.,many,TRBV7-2,CASGNLAFPYEQYF,TGTGCCAGCGGCAATTTAGCATTCCCCTACGAGCAGTACTTC
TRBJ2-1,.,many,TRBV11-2,CASSLYDEQFF,TGTGCCAGCAGCTTATATGATGAGCAGTTCTTC
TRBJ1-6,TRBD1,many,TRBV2,CASQGNSPLHF,TGTGCCTCACAGGGGAACTCACCCCTCCACTTT
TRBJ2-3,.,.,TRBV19,CASSTGAARTDTQYF,TGTGCCAGTAGTACCGGGGCGGCCCGCACAGATACGCAGTATTTT
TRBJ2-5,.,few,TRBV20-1,CSAWGLEEETQYF,TGCAGTGCCTGGGGACTTGAAGAAGAGACCCAGTACTTC
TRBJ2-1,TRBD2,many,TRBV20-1,CSARDVAGLYNEQFF,TGCAGTGCTAGAGATGTAGCGGGACTCTACAATGAGCAGTTCTTC
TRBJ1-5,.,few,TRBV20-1,CSVRRLSNQPQHF,TGCAGTGTGAGAAGGTTAAGCAATCAGCCCCAGCATTTT
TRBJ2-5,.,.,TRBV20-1,CSASHTNQGTQYF,TGCAGTGCTAGCCACACTAACCAAGGGACCCAGTACTTC
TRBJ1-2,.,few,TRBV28,CASRALGYGYGYTF,TGTGCCAGCAGGGCCTTAGGGTACGGCTATGGCTACACCTTC
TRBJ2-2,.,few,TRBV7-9,CASSLTAPNTGELFF,TGTGCCAGCAGCTTAACAGCGCCGAACACCGGGGAGCTGTTTTTT
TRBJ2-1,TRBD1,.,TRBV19,CASTPGQVYNEQFF,TGTGCCAGTACTCCGGGACAGGTATACAATGAGCAGTTCTTC
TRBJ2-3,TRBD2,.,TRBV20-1,CSARDGGGVTDTQYF,TGCAGTGCTAGAGATGGTGGGGGGGTAACAGATACGCAGTATTTT
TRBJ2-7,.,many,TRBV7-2,CASSLYRVYDEQYF,TGTGCCAGCAGCTTATACAGGGTCTACGACGAGCAGTACTTC
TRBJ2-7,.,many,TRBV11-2,CASSLGFRYEQYF,TGTGCCAGCAGCTTAGGTTTCCGATACGAGCAGTACTTC
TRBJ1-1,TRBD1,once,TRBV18,CASSRGTTGGGGTEAFF,TGTGCCAGCTCACGGGGGACAACAGGGGGCGGGGGCACTGAAGCTTTCTTT
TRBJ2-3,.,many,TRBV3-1,CASSQDRIAGDTQYF,TGTGCCAGCAGCCAAGATCGAATAGCAGGGGATACGCAGTATTTT
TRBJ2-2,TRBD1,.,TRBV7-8,CASSWGQGGTGELFF,TGTGCCAGCAGCTGGGGACAGGGGGGCACCGGGGAGCTGTTTTTT
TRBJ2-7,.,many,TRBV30,CAWNAVGSSYEQYF,TGTGCCTGGAACGCTGTGGGGTCCTCCTACGAGCAGTACTTC
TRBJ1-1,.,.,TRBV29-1,CSVETVLNTEAFF,TGCAGCGTTGAGACGGTTTTGAACACTGAAGCTTTCTTT
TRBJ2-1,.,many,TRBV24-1,CATSDSAVNEQFF,TGTGCCACCAGTGATTCTGCGGTCAATGAGCAGTTCTTC